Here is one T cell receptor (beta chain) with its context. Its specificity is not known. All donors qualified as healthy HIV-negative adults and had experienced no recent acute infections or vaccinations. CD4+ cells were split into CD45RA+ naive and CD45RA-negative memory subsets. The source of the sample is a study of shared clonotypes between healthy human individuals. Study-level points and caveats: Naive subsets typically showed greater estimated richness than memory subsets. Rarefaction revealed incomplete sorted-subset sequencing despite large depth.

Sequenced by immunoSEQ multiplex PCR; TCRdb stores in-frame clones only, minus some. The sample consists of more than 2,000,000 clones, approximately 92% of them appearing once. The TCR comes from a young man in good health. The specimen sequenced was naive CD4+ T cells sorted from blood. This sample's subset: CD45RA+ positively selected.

Here the CDR3 reads CASGGLAGGVETQYF. Here the CDR3 DNA reads TGTGCCAGCGGGGGACTAGCGGGGGGCGTGGAGACCCAGTACTTC. This chain joins TRBV2 and TRBJ2-5; 15 nucleotides agree with TRBD2. Unmatched junction bases numbered 6, after V lost 8 bases and J lost 5 bases. CDR3 size: 15 residues. In germline, CDR1 is SNHLY, CDR2 FYNNEI.